This passage covers 6 T cell receptor beta chains from one sample sequenced in a study of control samples from healthy donors and cancer patients. Profiling relied on immunoSEQ multiplex PCR, and the TCRdb table lists in-frame clones only, not all of them. The data show roughly 100,000 clones, with 85% to 90% seen just once and 19% held by the top ten. The sequencing input was PBMCs. All receptors come from a man aged 55 to 69 with lung cancer.

This rearrangement joins TRBV6-5 to TRBJ1-5; 7 bases agree with TRBD1. There are 15 residues in the CDR3. Germline lookup yields CDR1 MNHEY and CDR2 SVGAGI. V shed 8 bases, J shed 4 bases, and the junction held 11 bases outside the gene matches. CDR3 sequence: CASGETGPMNQPQHF. CDR3 DNA sequence: TGTGCCAGCGGAGAGACAGGGCCAATGAATCAGCCCCAGCATTTT.

The CDR3 DNA reads as TGTGCCAGCCGGGACACCTTGAACACTGAAGCTTTCTTT. Translated, it gives CASRDTLNTEAFF. V and J are TRBV7-3 and TRBJ1-1, with D maybe TRBD1 (6 bases). Germline V gene lookup returns CDR1 SGHTA and CDR2 FQGTGA. The CDR3 contains 13 residues. V was trimmed by 8 bases and J by 0 bases, leaving 10 bases between them.

The rearrangement uses TRBV12-5 and TRBJ2-2; 7 bases line up with TRBD1. V gave up 6 bases and J gave up 5 bases; unmatched junction bases: 9. The CDR3 has 15 residues. The germline V gene encodes CDR1 LGHNT and CDR2 FRNRAP. The CDR3 here is CASGDNRGWTGELFF. The CDR3, as DNA: TGTGCTAGTGGAGACAACAGGGGCTGGACCGGGGAGCTGTTTTTT.

The chain joins TRBV6-5 to TRBJ2-2, with D perhaps TRBD2 (5 bases). This CDR3 spans 15 amino acids. The ends were cut back, 5 bases at V and 0 bases at J, with 10 bases in the middle. The V gene's germline CDR1 is MNHEY and CDR2 SVGAGI. CDR3 amino acids: CASSRTDSNTGELFF. The CDR3 region has the DNA TGTGCCAGCAGTCGGACGGACTCGAACACCGGGGAGCTGTTTTTT.

The rearrangement uses TRBV10-1 and TRBJ1-1; possibly TRBD1 for D (6 bases). Germline CDR1 reads WNHNN; CDR2 reads SYGVQD (reference sequence). The CDR3 runs 13 residues. Trimming removed 2 bases from V and 4 bases from J, with 8 bases in between. For the CDR3, the DNA is TGCGCCAGCAGTGAGAACAGGGTCACTGAAGCTTTCTTT. Encoded protein: CASSENRVTEAFF.

The chain recombines TRBV18 with TRBJ1-1; no reliable D call. The V gene's germline CDR1 is KGHSH and CDR2 LQKENI. V lost 2 bases and J 0 bases, leaving 10 bases between the germline ends. This CDR3 spans 15 amino acids. CDR3 sequence reads: CASSPGVSVNTEAFF. The CDR3 nucleotides read TGTGCCAGCTCACCAGGAGTTTCGGTGAACACTGAAGCTTTCTTT. The full variable domain, in which reference TRBV18 and TRBJ1-1 provide the parts outside the CDR3, is NAGVMQNPRHLVRRRGQEARLRCSPMKGHSHVYWYRQLPEEGLKFMVYLQKENIIDESGMPKERFSAEFPKEGPSILRIQQVVRGDSAAYFCASSPGVSVNTEAFFGQGTRLTVV.